Listed below are T cell receptor beta chains from one sample, sequenced in a study of Ad26.COV2.S vaccination and SARS-CoV-2 variants. Sequenced by immunoSEQ multiplex PCR; TCRdb stores in-frame clones only, minus some. The sample shows 200,000 to 250,000 clones, around 87% of them seen only once. The sequencing used peripheral blood, collected in a trial of Ad26.COV2.S vaccine versus placebo. The receptors come from a person between 18 and 65 years old who received the Ad26.COV2.S COVID-19 vaccine or a placebo. Both conserved end residues are trimmed from each CDR3.

TRBJ2-1	TRBV6-6	ASTRVRYYNEQF
TRBJ1-6	TRBV28	ASSFKGRPHGPH
TRBJ2-3	TRBV19	ASSIVREGSTDTQY
TRBJ2-1	TRBV28	ASTQGGGKSYNEQF
TRBJ1-5	TRBV2	ASRKHQPGQLSNQPQH
TRBJ2-6	TRBV6-5	ASSFRVSGANVLT
TRBJ2-1	TRBV19	ASSFGIPGYNEQF
TRBJ1-2	TRBV6-5	ASKSGSYGYT
TRBJ2-5	TRBV9	ASSVWDTEETQY
TRBJ2-7	TRBV7-9	ASSDGGPSSYEQY
TRBJ2-7	TRBV5-5	ASSRQGDEQY
TRBJ2-7	TRBV27	ASSSPGTSTYEQY
TRBJ2-1	TRBV19	ATKSSGPYNEQF
TRBJ2-5	TRBV6-2/TRBV6-3	ASSSPDRTQY
TRBJ2-1	TRBV5-4	ASSLQGISF
TRBJ2-2	TRBV10-3	AIRKATGGELF
TRBJ2-7	TRBV5-1	ASSFTGEEQY
TRBJ1-1	TRBV6-5	ASRGRIMNTEAF
TRBJ2-5	TRBV25-1	ASSEGGKETQY
TRBJ1-1	TRBV30	ARDRGLNTEAF
TRBJ2-3	TRBV3-1/TRBV3-2	ASSQRSGGSMAQY
TRBJ1-1	TRBV7-9	ASSLHWDTFEAF
TRBJ2-5	TRBV6-6	ASTEQGGIKETQY
TRBJ2-7	TRBV5-6	ASSLAWEGGTYEQY
TRBJ1-6	TRBV6-2/TRBV6-3	ASSYGIRDRSLSSYNSPLH
TRBJ1-2	TRBV15	ATSREGPGVVGYT
TRBJ2-7	TRBV13	ASSGSLAGEPYEQY
TRBJ1-4	TRBV28	ASSPRPPGQQKLF
TRBJ1-2	TRBV5-4	ASSPVSTPMGYT
TRBJ2-4	TRBV6-5	ASSPTGGRNIQY
TRBJ2-2	TRBV18	ASSPPLKGGNTGELF
TRBJ2-3	TRBV4-3	ASSPRSGGSRADTQY
TRBJ2-1	TRBV5-1	ASSHRTSGDKQGNEQF
TRBJ2-2	TRBV11-2	ASSLDLRGGTGELF
TRBJ2-1	TRBV10-3	AISESFPRVRSYNEQF
TRBJ1-1	TRBV27	ASSLLGTGVNTEAF